The source of this T cell receptor (beta chain) is a study of cytomegalovirus exposure and HLA in healthy donors. Study summary: Membership in the Caucasian-associated ancestry cluster was found for about 80% of roughly 400 genotyped donors. Overall study findings and caveats: Most TCR beta V segments were productive about 90% or about 30% of the time in an earlier analysis. Based on reports, TCR beta sequences accurately predicted HLA-A and HLA-B alleles for most subjects.

Details on this clone: Its antigen is not identified.

The study ran its PCR with 60 Vbeta and 13 Jbeta primers. Libraries were prepared by immunoSEQ multiplex PCR; TCRdb keeps only in-frame clonotypes and omits some of them. The sample records under 200,000 clones, roughly three quarters being singletons. From germline, CDR1 is SGHKS and CDR2 YYEKEE (reference sequence). This CDR3 spans 14 amino acids. Trimming took 3 bases from V and 2 from J, leaving 10 bases between them. The chain couples TRBV5-5 to TRBJ2-3; TRBD2 might be the D (5 bases). The sample was PBMCs. This clonotype was sampled from a woman aged 40 to 50 in good health and CMV-seropositive. The CDR3 DNA sequence: TGTGCCAGCAGCTCGGGATCCCCCACAGATACGCAGTATTTT. Translated, it gives CASSSGSPTDTQYF.